The 21 T cell receptor beta chains presented below share a single source sample, sequenced in a study of neurological immune-mediated disorders. TCRdb reprocessed the 5' RACE reads with MiXCR, giving one entry per CDR3 protein. The data hold 70,000 or so distinct CDR3 sequences, with 3.2% observed a single time. The source material was PBMCs. The receptors derive from a woman aged 50 to 65 with multiple sclerosis.

This clonotype was observed at least ten times. The chain has TRBV20-1 and TRBJ2-5, with 8 bases aligning to TRBD1. The CDR3 extends over 16 amino acids. The ends lost 6 bases at V and 0 bases at J; junction bases unmatched: 12. Germline V CDR1 and CDR2: DFQATT, SNEGSKA (reference sequence). The CDR3 reads CSAMDREERDQETQYF. The CDR3 nucleotides are TGCAGTGCCATGGACAGGGAAGAGAGGGACCAAGAGACCCAGTACTTC.

This clonotype was found many times. V is TRBV21-1 and J is TRBJ2-1; TRBD1 is the table's D call, not checked against the DNA. TRBV21-1 is shown as a pseudogene. The CDR3 covers 16 residues. DNA of the CDR3: TGTGCCAGCAGCTTAGGGACAGTCCTTTCCTACAATGAGCAGTTCTTC. Protein product: CASSLGTVLSYNEQFF.

In its sample, this clonotype was seen many times. The chain recombines TRBV10-3 with TRBJ1-3, with D possibly TRBD1 on 6 matching bases. Per germline, CDR1 ENHRY and CDR2 SYGVKD. Trimming took 3 bases from V and 1 from J, leaving 13 bases between them. The CDR3 totals 16 residues. CDR3 loop: CAISERNRESGNTIYF. The CDR3 DNA follows: TGTGCCATCAGTGAAAGAAACAGGGAGTCTGGAAACACCATATATTTT.

This clonotype was counted many times. The V call is TRBV3-1, the J call TRBJ2-1; the D is unclear. Per germline, CDR1 LGHDT and CDR2 YNNKEL (reference sequence). V was trimmed by 1 base and J by 6 bases, leaving 10 bases between them. This CDR3 comprises 14 residues. CDR3 bases: TGTGCCAGCAGCCAAGCGGCGACTGCCAATGAGCAGTTCTTC. Its protein product is CASSQAATANEQFF.

This sequence joins TRBV12-2 and TRBJ1-3; the listed D gene, TRBD1, was not tested against the DNA. TRBV12-2 is recorded as a pseudogene. The CDR3 spans 17 residues. The DNA of the CDR3 is TGTGCAAGTCGCTTAATGGCCTTTTCGCAGGGAGGAAACACCATATATTTT. Translating it yields CASRLMAFSQGGNTIYF.

This clonotype was detected ten times or more. The chain employs TRBV7-9 and TRBJ2-3; 7 nucleotides match TRBD1. With V trimmed by 3 bases and J by 0 bases, 6 bases remained unmatched. This CDR3 spans 16 amino acids. Germline CDR1 SEHNR, CDR2 FQNEAQ (reference sequence). The CDR3 region has the DNA TGTGCCAGCAGCTTCCTGGACAGGTTTAGCACAGATACGCAGTATTTT. Protein product: CASSFLDRFSTDTQYF. Filled out from reference TRBV7-9 and TRBJ2-3, the complete variable domain reads DTGVSQNPRHKITKRGQNVTFRCDPISEHNRLYWYRQTLGQGPEFLTYFQNEAQLEKSRLLSDRFSAERPKGSFSTLEIQRTEQGDSAMYLCASSFLDRFSTDTQYFGPGTRLTVL.

This clonotype was seen ten or more times. The chain couples TRBV12-3 or TRBV12-4 to TRBJ2-5; 11 bases agree with TRBD2. The V and J ends lost 6 bases and 5 bases, in that order; junction bases with no gene match: 11. The CDR3 extends over 16 amino acids. Written as DNA, the CDR3 is TGTGCCAGCAGCCCCTTCCTAGCGGGGGGAGGTGAGACCCAGTACTTC. Its translation: CASSPFLAGGGETQYF.

This clonotype came up many times. The CDR3 spells CSVNGLAGLNTQYF. In DNA, the CDR3 is TGCAGCGTTAACGGACTAGCGGGGTTAAATACGCAGTATTTT. This sequence joins TRBV29-1 and TRBJ2-3; 12 bases match TRBD2. Germline lookup yields CDR1 SQVTM and CDR2 ANQGSEA. This CDR3 is built from 14 residues. V lost 5 bases and J lost 7; bases outside the gene matches: 7.

This clonotype was counted ten times or more. The chain couples TRBV10-3 to TRBJ1-5; D ambiguous. CDR1 ENHRY and CDR2 SYGVKD come from the germline V gene. This CDR3 contains 13 residues. The V gene lost 1 base and the J gene lost 1 base, with 2 bases spanning the gap. CDR3 region: CAISEYSNQPQHF. The DNA of the CDR3 is TGTGCCATCAGTGAGTACAGCAATCAGCCCCAGCATTTT.

This clonotype was recorded at least ten times. This chain uses TRBV5-1 with TRBJ2-2; the D gene is possibly TRBD1 (6 bases). Per the germline V gene, CDR1 is SGHRS and CDR2 is YFSETQ. Trimming cost V 5 bases and J 4 bases, with 18 bases left between them. The length of the CDR3 is 16 residues. Here the CDR3 DNA reads TGCGCCAGCAGACTTGGACCCGACAGGACCACCGGGGAGCTGTTTTTT. Encoded protein: CASRLGPDRTTGELFF.

This clonotype was recorded at least ten times. The V call is TRBV9, the J call TRBJ2-2; D ambiguous. The CDR3 length is 13 residues. The V gene lost 2 bases and the J gene lost 3 bases, with 5 bases spanning the gap. Germline V CDR1 and CDR2: SGDLS, YYNGEE. CDR3 residues: CASSVSYTGELFF. The CDR3 region has the DNA TGTGCCAGCAGCGTTTCCTACACCGGGGAGCTGTTTTTT.

V is TRBV5-6 and J is TRBJ1-5; TRBD1 agrees at 8 bases. This CDR3 comprises 15 residues. The germline CDR1 and CDR2 sequences are SGHDT and YYEEEE. V lost 4 bases and J lost 0; bases outside the gene matches: 3. CDR3 sequence reads: CASSRTGISNQPQHF. In DNA form, the CDR3 reads TGTGCCAGCAGCCGGACAGGGATTAGCAATCAGCCCCAGCATTTT. The whole variable domain, filled in from reference TRBV5-6 and TRBJ1-5, reads DAGVTQSPTHLIKTRGQQVTLRCSPKSGHDTVSWYQQALGQGPQFIFQYYEEEERQRGNFPDRFSGHQFPNYSSELNVNALLLGDSALYLCASSRTGISNQPQHFGDGTRLSIL.

This clonotype was found a few times. V is TRBV6-2 or TRBV6-3 and J is TRBJ1-1; D gene ambiguous. Per germline, CDR1 MNHEY and CDR2 SVGEGT. There are 14 residues in the CDR3. V was pared by 8 bases and J by 0 bases, with 13 bases between. The CDR3 region has the DNA TGTGCCAGCCTCGTCGGAAGCATGAACACTGAAGCTTTCTTT. It translates to CASLVGSMNTEAFF.

The sample holds many counts of this clonotype. V is TRBV5-1 and J is TRBJ2-5; 11 bases are shared with TRBD1. There are 14 residues in the CDR3. Looked up from germline, CDR1 is SGHRS and CDR2 is YFSETQ. Trimming took 4 bases from V and 5 from J; bases not matched to a gene: 4. The CDR3 DNA reads TGCGCCAGCAGCAGGACAGGGGGCGATGAGACCCAGTACTTC. Translation: CASSRTGGDETQYF. The full variable domain, in which reference TRBV5-1 and TRBJ2-5 provide the parts outside the CDR3, is KAGVTQTPRYLIKTRGQQVTLSCSPISGHRSVSWYQQTPGQGLQFLFEYFSETQRNKGNFPGRFSGRQFSNSRSEMNVSTLELGDSALYLCASSRTGGDETQYFGPGTRLLVL.

This clonotype was detected ten times or more. The CDR3 nucleotides are TGCAGTGCTAGAGACGGGCTAGCGGGCTACGAGCAGTACTTC. Protein sequence: CSARDGLAGYEQYF. V is TRBV20-1 and J is TRBJ2-7; 8 bases agree with TRBD2. This CDR3 spans 14 amino acids. Germline lookup yields CDR1 DFQATT and CDR2 SNEGSKA (reference sequence). Losses at the gene ends were 0 bases for V and 3 bases for J; bases not matched to a gene: 4.

Ten or more counts support this clonotype. The rearrangement uses TRBV28 and TRBJ2-7; D is ambiguous. Per germline, CDR1 MDHEN and CDR2 SYDVKM. V was cut by 8 bases and J by 4 bases, with 12 bases left in between. CDR3 length: 12 residues. CDR3 protein: CASVQAPYEQYF. CDR3 DNA sequence: TGTGCCAGCGTCCAGGCGCCGTACGAGCAGTACTTC.

This clonotype was seen repeatedly, ten times or more. This rearrangement joins TRBV7-2 to TRBJ2-5; D unresolved. Trimming removed 1 base at V and 4 bases at J, with 16 bases between. The CDR3 spans 16 residues. Germline CDR1 reads SGHTA; CDR2 reads FQGNSA. CDR3: CASSLGLFRPRETQYF. CDR3 bases: TGTGCCAGCAGCTTAGGGTTGTTTCGGCCCCGAGAGACCCAGTACTTC.

The gene calls are TRBV5-1 and TRBJ2-5; 12 positions agree with TRBD2. Per the germline V gene, CDR1 is SGHRS and CDR2 is YFSETQ. This CDR3 spans 14 amino acids. V lost 5 bases and J lost 4; bases outside the gene matches: 3. The CDR3: CASSGGLAGETQYF. In DNA form, the CDR3 reads TGCGCCAGCAGTGGGGGACTAGCGGGAGAGACCCAGTACTTC.

This clonotype has at least ten counts. This rearrangement joins TRBV6-6 to TRBJ2-2, with D possibly being TRBD1 or TRBD2 (5 bases each). Germline values: CDR1 MNHNY, CDR2 SVGAGI (reference sequence). The V and J ends lost 2 bases and 4 bases respectively, with 14 bases between them. The CDR3 length is 16 residues. The chain's CDR3 is CASSYGDGVSTGELFF. Here the CDR3 DNA reads TGTGCCAGCAGTTACGGGGACGGTGTTAGCACCGGGGAGCTGTTTTTT.

This clonotype occurred many times. The chain recombines TRBV18 with TRBJ2-1; D unclear. V lost 0 bases, J lost 10 bases, and 13 bases lay in between. This CDR3 region has 14 residues. Germline lookup yields CDR1 KGHSH and CDR2 LQKENI. In DNA, the CDR3 is TGTGCCAGCTCACCACCCTCGGGTCTCCACGAGCAGTTCTTC. Protein sequence: CASSPPSGLHEQFF.

There are many counts of this clonotype. V usage is TRBV7-9 and J usage is TRBJ1-1; tentatively, D is TRBD1 (6 bases). CDR3 length: 13 amino acids. Germline lookup yields CDR1 SEHNR and CDR2 FQNEAQ (reference sequence). Trimming left V 6 bases short and J 8 bases short, with 16 bases between. The CDR3 sequence is CASSSGGGGEAFF. The CDR3 nucleotides are TGTGCCAGCAGTTCGGGGGGCGGAGGCGAAGCTTTCTTT.